Listed below are T cell receptor beta chains from one sample, sequenced in a study of monozygotic twins with inflammatory bowel disease. Reprocessing the 5' RACE reads, TCRdb reports a single entry for every CDR3 protein and omits DNA. The sample includes under 150,000 distinct CDR3 sequences. The sequenced sample was blood. These TCRs come from a human donor with ulcerative colitis or Crohn's disease, or a healthy co-twin of an affected twin (not recorded which). The CDR3 runs from the conserved cysteine through the conserved F or W.

J gene	V gene	CDR3 protein
TRBJ1-6	TRBV5-6	CASRRDSPLHF
TRBJ1-5	TRBV18	CASSPGTGGTQPQHF
TRBJ1-2	TRBV3-1	CASSPYDRLYFYGYTF
TRBJ1-1	TRBV10-3	CAISEPPGQIPEAFF
TRBJ1-1	TRBV30	CAWVGQTNTEAFF
TRBJ2-7	TRBV5-1	CASSLWPGSDYEQYF
TRBJ1-3	TRBV20-1	CSASPKASGNTIYF
TRBJ2-1	TRBV11-2	CASTSGQGYWEQFF
TRBJ2-5	TRBV7-2	CASSLGIAGGPQETQYF
TRBJ1-1	TRBV7-9	CASSLRLNTEAFF
TRBJ1-3	TRBV7-7	CASSSGPPGSGNTIYF
TRBJ2-1	TRBV6-5	CASSYDGLAGYEQFF
TRBJ2-2	TRBV12-3/TRBV12-4	CASRTRQGRTGELFF
TRBJ1-2	TRBV12-3/TRBV12-4	CASGGGTGYGYTF
TRBJ2-7	TRBV7-8	CASSLVGTISYEQYF
TRBJ2-2	TRBV29-1	CSGAHGDGELFF
TRBJ2-1	TRBV7-2	CKRGSSSYNEQFF
TRBJ1-5	TRBV12-5	CASGLGQGSNQPQHF
TRBJ1-5	TRBV20-1	CSAEVGTTNSNQPQHF
TRBJ2-3	TRBV7-2	CASSGRGADTQYF
TRBJ2-7	TRBV5-1	CASGERGFKYF